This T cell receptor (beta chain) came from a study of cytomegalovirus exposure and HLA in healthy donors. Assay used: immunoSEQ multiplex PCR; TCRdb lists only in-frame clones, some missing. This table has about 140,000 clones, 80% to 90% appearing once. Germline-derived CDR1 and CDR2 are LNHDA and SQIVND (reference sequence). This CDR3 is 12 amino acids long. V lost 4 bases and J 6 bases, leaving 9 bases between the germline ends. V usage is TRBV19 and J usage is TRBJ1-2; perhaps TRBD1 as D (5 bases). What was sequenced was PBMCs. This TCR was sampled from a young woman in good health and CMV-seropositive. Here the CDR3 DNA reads TGTGCCAGTAGTAGGGTAGGGGATGGCTACACCTTC. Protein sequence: CASSRVGDGYTF.